The clone carrying this TCR beta chain has a count of ten or more. What it binds is unknown. The V end lost 6 bases, the J end lost 1 base, and 9 bases lay between the germline ends. Germline V CDR1 and CDR2: MNHEY, SVGAGI. The CDR3 has 13 residues. Hyperthyroidism was considered stable when no ophthalmopathy appeared within 18 months of follow-up. The authors enrolled newly diagnosed hyperthyroidism patients aged 18 to 65 with under 2 months' duration. Uncontrolled infections, other autoimmune diseases, pregnancy or lactation barred patients from enrollment. The data belong to a study of Graves' ophthalmopathy and Graves' hyperthyroidism. Whole-study results and caveats: Among expanded thyroid clonotypes above 0.001 frequency, most also occurred in blood.

Amplified TCR beta CDR3 regions were obtained using RNA transcripts as template. HTBI-primed RT-PCR formed the first round, and a multiplex PCR formed the second. In TCRdb, the multiplex PCR reads were re-called with MiXCR into one record per CDR3 protein. The sample carries 350,000 to 400,000 distinct CDR3 sequences, approximately 15% recorded once. The chain links TRBV6-5 to TRBJ1-2; D uncertain. The sequence was collected from a woman aged 18-29 years with stable Graves' hyperthyroidism. The material sequenced was peripheral blood. The chain's CDR3 is CASRRRNNYGYTF. Here the CDR3 DNA reads TGTGCCAGCAGGCGAAGGAATAACTATGGCTACACCTTC.